This T cell receptor (beta chain) originates from a study of high-grade serous ovarian cancer treatment subgroups. Study context: Each sample yielded on average approximately 7,700 unique TCR beta rearrangements from roughly 15,000 reads.

Germline CDR1 SGHRS, CDR2 YFSETQ. There are 20 residues in the CDR3. J gave up 0 bases and V 2 bases, and 11 bases lay outside the gene matches. Tumor samples were taken before definitive surgery or chemotherapy. Using immunoSEQ multiplex PCR, the repertoire was profiled, and TCRdb retains in-frame clones only, with some absent. Of about 12,000 clones detected, about nine tenths appear once; the ten largest clones hold approximately 3%. The chain joins TRBV5-1 to TRBJ2-6; 10 positions match TRBD1. Sequenced material: tumor tissue. This TCR derives from a human donor with high-grade serous ovarian cancer. In nucleotides, the CDR3 is TGCGCCAGCAGCTTCTATCGGATCGGGGACAGGGGCTCTGGGGCCAACGTCCTGACTTTC. It yields the protein CASSFYRIGDRGSGANVLTF.